One and the same sample provided the 4 T cell receptor beta chains below, sequenced in a study of shared clonotypes between healthy human individuals. Generated by immunoSEQ multiplex PCR, the TCRdb table keeps only in-frame clones and is missing some. The table lists about 1 million clones, around three quarters of them singletons. Sequenced: memory CD4+ T cells from PBMCs. Noted subset: CD45RA-negative fraction. All receptors derive from a man between 18 and 29 years old in good health. Some clones in this sample may be carry-over from other donors' samples.

Only a few counts were recorded for this clone. The chain is built from TRBV6-1 and TRBJ1-2; D is unclear. This CDR3 has 11 residues. Between the trimmed V and J ends, which lost 10 bases and 5 bases, there was a span of 11 bases. The germline V gene has CDR1 MNHNS and CDR2 SASEGT. The CDR3 reads CATNAGYGYTF. The DNA for the CDR3 is TGTGCCACCAATGCTGGGTATGGCTACACCTTC.

This chain joins TRBV5-6 and TRBJ2-7, with D perhaps being TRBD1 or TRBD2 (5 bases each). V dropped 4 bases and J dropped 5 bases, with 16 bases sitting between them. CDR1 and CDR2 from the germline V gene are SGHDT and YYEEEE. CDR3 length equals 14 residues. CDR3 sequence reads: CASSPRDRAHEQYF. As DNA, the CDR3 is TGTGCCAGCAGCCCCCGGGACCGGGCCCACGAGCAGTACTTC.

V gene TRBV19 combines with J gene TRBJ1-4; D is ambiguous. CDR3 length: 14 amino acids. V was cut by 4 bases and J by 0 bases, with 6 bases left in between. Germline V gene data show CDR1 as LNHDA and CDR2 as SQIVND (reference sequence). The CDR3 region has the DNA TGTGCCAGTAGTACACAAGCAACTAATGAAAAACTGTTTTTT. It codes for CASSTQATNEKLFF.

The CDR3, as DNA: TGTGCCAGCAGCAGGGGACAGGGGCGTGACGAGCAGTACTTC. Translating it yields CASSRGQGRDEQYF. The chain couples TRBV5-4 to TRBJ2-7; 10 nucleotides align to TRBD1. V lost 4 bases to trimming and J lost 5 bases; unmatched junction nucleotides: 6. The CDR3 has 14 residues. Per the germline V gene, CDR1 is SGHNT and CDR2 is YYREEE (reference sequence).